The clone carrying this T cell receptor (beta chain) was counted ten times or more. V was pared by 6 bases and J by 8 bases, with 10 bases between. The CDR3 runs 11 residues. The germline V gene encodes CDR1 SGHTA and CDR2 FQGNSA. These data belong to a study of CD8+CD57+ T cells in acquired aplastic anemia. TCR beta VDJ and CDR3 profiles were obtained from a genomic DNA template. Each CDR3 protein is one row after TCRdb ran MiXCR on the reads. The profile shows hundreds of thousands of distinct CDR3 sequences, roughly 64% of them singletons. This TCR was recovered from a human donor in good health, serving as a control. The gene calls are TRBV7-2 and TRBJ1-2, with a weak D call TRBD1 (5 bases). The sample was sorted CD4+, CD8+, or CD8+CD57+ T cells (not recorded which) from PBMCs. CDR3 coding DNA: TGTGCCAGCAGTAATCGGGGGGGCTACACCTTC. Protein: CASSNRGGYTF.